This T cell receptor (beta chain) was identified in a study of metastatic and nonmetastatic thyroid tumors. Across the study: From malignant and benign thyroid patients, repertoires in blood and in tumor or nodule tissue were compared.

Patients had received no treatment of any kind before thyroid surgery. This clone was counted many times. MiXCR reprocessed the PCR reads for TCRdb. This sample carries 27,000 or so clones, roughly 15% of them seen once, and the ten largest clones take about 6%. The germline V and J ends were trimmed by 5 bases and 0 bases, with 8 bases remaining between them. The CDR3 totals 14 residues. Source material: blood. This receptor was taken from a male donor with papillary thyroid cancer or a benign thyroid nodule (not recorded which). Some clones in this sample may be carry-over from other donors' samples. The rearrangement joins TRBV12-3 or TRBV12-4 to TRBJ2-4, with a weak D call TRBD1 (6 bases). CDR3 loop: CASSRDIAKNIQYF. CDR3 sequence (DNA): TGTGCCAGCAGTCGGGACATAGCCAAAAACATTCAGTACTTC.